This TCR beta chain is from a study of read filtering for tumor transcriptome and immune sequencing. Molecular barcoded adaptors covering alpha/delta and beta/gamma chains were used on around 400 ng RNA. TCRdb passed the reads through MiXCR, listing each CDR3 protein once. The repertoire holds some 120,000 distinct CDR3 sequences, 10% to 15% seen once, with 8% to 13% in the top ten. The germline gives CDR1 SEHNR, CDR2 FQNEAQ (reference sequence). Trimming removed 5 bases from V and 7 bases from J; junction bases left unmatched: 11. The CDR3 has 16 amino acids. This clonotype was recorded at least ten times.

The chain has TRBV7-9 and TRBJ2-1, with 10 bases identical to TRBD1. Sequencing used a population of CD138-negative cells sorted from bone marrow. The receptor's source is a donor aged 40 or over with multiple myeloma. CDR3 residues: CASSPRGDRGSNEQFF. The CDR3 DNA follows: TGTGCCAGCAGCCCTCGGGGGGACAGGGGTTCAAATGAGCAGTTCTTC.